What follows describes a single T cell receptor (beta chain). One end of the junction fails to match germline, which may point to a read error. CDR1 and CDR2 (germline): SSHAT, FNYEAQ (reference sequence). This CDR3 has 13 residues. This record belongs to a study of patients and donors after allogeneic stem cell transplantation. A single record per CDR3 protein comes from TCRdb applying MiXCR to the RT-PCR reads. The sample includes hundreds of thousands of distinct CDR3 sequences, approximately 16% seen only once; the top ten take around 7.9%. The chain recombines TRBV7-7 with TRBJ1-1, with 7 bases matching TRBD1. The receptor comes from a human donor who was either an allogeneic HSCT recipient or a stem cell or donor lymphocyte infusion donor (not recorded which). It is not recorded whose cells these are; they may come from a transplant donor. The sequenced material came from blood, either unsorted or a sorted T cell fraction (not recorded which). The chain's CDR3 is CASSRDDRAKAFF. The CDR3 DNA sequence: TGTGCTAGCAGCCGAGACGACAGGGCCAAAGCTTTCTTT.